This TCR beta chain was sequenced for a study of CD8 T cells in Susac syndrome. Sequencing of TCR beta was performed on blood CD8+ and CD4+ T cells. Negative magnetic isolation gave CD8+ and CD4+ cells; FACS enriched CD8+ TEMRA. Random hexamers were used to reverse transcribe the RNA input (roughly 0.5 to 1 ug). The CDR3 of TCR beta was amplified by immunoSEQ multiplex PCR across 54 Vbeta and 13 Jbeta. TCRdb itself ran the immunoSEQ multiplex PCR reads through MiXCR, one entry per CDR3 protein. The profile covers more than 200,000 distinct CDR3 sequences, with 93% appearing a single time and 0.055% to 0.075% taken by the ten largest. Germline V gives CDR1 MNHEY, CDR2 SMNVEV (reference sequence). V was trimmed by 6 bases and J by 4 bases, leaving 13 bases between them. The CDR3 extends over 14 amino acids.

The sequenced sample was CD4+ T cells from PBMCs. J is TRBJ2-1 and V is TRBV27; possible D gene TRBD1, 6 bases. The sequence was obtained from a human donor with multiple sclerosis. This CDR3 is CASSTSQGYNEQFF. CDR3 coding DNA: TGTGCCAGCAGCACCTCACAGGGTTACAATGAGCAGTTCTTC.